A selection of T cell receptor beta chains follows, all from one sample in a study of lymphopenia after photon versus proton radiotherapy. TCRdb's copy holds only in-frame clones and misses some; the assay was immunoSEQ multiplex PCR. Of 150,000 to 200,000 clones listed, 80% to 90% are singletons. This specimen was peripheral blood, taken from a patient treated with photon-based radiotherapy. The receptors were gathered from a man aged 45-60 years with gastric cancer. CDR3s include the opening cysteine and the closing phenylalanine or tryptophan. The order of the fields is V gene, J gene, CDR3 protein.

>TRBV30|TRBJ1-5
CAWSGYAGDQPQHF
>TRBV7-9|TRBJ2-7
CASSPRTEQYF
>TRBV28|TRBJ1-2
CASSFRSRRNYGYTF
>TRBV6-5|TRBJ2-5
CASSHGQGQYF
>TRBV5-1|TRBJ1-1
CASSLDGVLNTEAFF
>TRBV29-1|TRBJ2-1
CSGGTEMYNEQFF
>TRBV4-2|TRBJ1-5
CASSQGLGQRVRPQHF
>TRBV7-9|TRBJ1-3
CASSLEGNTIYF
>TRBV7-9|TRBJ1-2
CASSLTLRDSYGYTF
>TRBV19|TRBJ2-1
CASSIRDRDEQFF
>TRBV12-5|TRBJ1-1
CASGKSRDRGKNTEAFF
>TRBV5-8|TRBJ1-2
CASSLEGALWNGYTF
>TRBV15|TRBJ1-2
CATSREVDRGNGYTF
>TRBV7-9|TRBJ2-4
CASSPIAGVVENIQYF
>TRBV6-6|TRBJ1-5
CASGLRALEPQHF
>TRBV7-9|TRBJ1-4
CASSPGQTTNEKLFF
>TRBV25-1|TRBJ1-2
CASSDLGGTGRYGYTF
>TRBV6-5|TRBJ2-7
CASRLAGGGAYEQYF
>TRBV6-5|TRBJ2-7
CASSYSGGGLYEQYF
>TRBV18|TRBJ2-5
CASSSPGQGGTQYF
>TRBV19|TRBJ1-2
CASLRTGGSDYGYTF
>TRBV18|TRBJ1-1
CASSPRTEGNTEAFF
>TRBV10-3|TRBJ2-1
CAIRLQGRENEQFF
>TRBV7-2|TRBJ1-3
CASGPQGSSGNTIYF
>TRBV5-4|TRBJ2-1
CASTFGSSSYNEQFF
>TRBV5-1|TRBJ2-2
CASSSTSGNTGELFF
>TRBV19|TRBJ1-1
CASSIPTGAEAFF
>TRBV19|TRBJ1-5
CASSSSHYYRGDQPQHF
>TRBV5-1|TRBJ2-3
CASSLALAGGQGTQYF
>TRBV6-5|TRBJ2-7
CASSYSPRLGAYEQYF
>TRBV4-1|TRBJ2-1
CASSLLGLAGYNEQFF
>TRBV4-1|TRBJ2-1
CASSQLQGEGNDEQFF
>TRBV27|TRBJ2-2
CASTRLLASSQSRELFF
>TRBV10-3|TRBJ1-1
CAISDNRGYMNTEAFF
>TRBV6-5|TRBJ1-5
CASSDLTDQPQHF
>TRBV30|TRBJ1-2
CAWDNRGTNYGYTF
>TRBV9|TRBJ1-3
CASSVDRGAGNTIYF
>TRBV30|TRBJ1-6
CAWIDRRSSPLHF
>TRBV19|TRBJ2-1
CASSETSASYNEQFF